These T cell receptor beta chains were read from a single sample in a study of blood T cell repertoires in COVID-19. Produced via immunoSEQ multiplex PCR; TCRdb's table is partial and in-frame only. The repertoire holds 310,000 or so clones, with around 90% as singletons. Sequences were obtained from PBMCs or T cells enriched from blood (not recorded which). Every receptor here comes from a middle-aged woman who had recovered from COVID-19. Both conserved end residues are part of each CDR3. A D gene is named only where the DNA matches it firmly. Clone size appears in some rows only: once, few, many, or a class for an expanded clone.

abundance: NA; v_gene: TRBV7-9; d_gene: TRBD2; j_gene: TRBJ2-3; CDR3aa: CASSLASTSGRTDTQYF; CDR3nt: TGTGCCAGCAGCTTAGCGTCCACTAGCGGGAGGACAGATACGCAGTATTTT
abundance: NA; v_gene: TRBV28; d_gene: TRBD2; j_gene: TRBJ2-3; CDR3aa: CASSQSSGVNTDTQYF; CDR3nt: TGTGCCAGCAGTCAATCTAGCGGGGTAAACACAGATACGCAGTATTTT
abundance: NA; v_gene: TRBV9; d_gene: NA; j_gene: TRBJ2-3; CDR3aa: CASSPRTGTFTDTQYF; CDR3nt: TGTGCCAGCAGCCCCCGTACGGGGACTTTCACAGATACGCAGTATTTT
abundance: once; v_gene: TRBV6-5; d_gene: TRBD2; j_gene: TRBJ2-1; CDR3aa: CASSYSRREGLFF; CDR3nt: TGTGCCAGCAGTTACTCTAGGCGGGAGGGCCTGTTCTTC
abundance: NA; v_gene: TRBV4-2; d_gene: NA; j_gene: TRBJ2-2; CDR3aa: CASSQPRSANTGELFF; CDR3nt: TGTGCCAGCAGCCAACCTAGGAGCGCGAACACCGGGGAGCTGTTTTTT
abundance: NA; v_gene: TRBV14; d_gene: TRBD1; j_gene: TRBJ2-1; CDR3aa: CASSQGRGTVRSYNEQFF; CDR3nt: TGTGCCAGCAGCCAAGGTAGGGGGACAGTAAGGTCCTACAATGAGCAGTTCTTC
abundance: NA; v_gene: TRBV19; d_gene: TRBD1; j_gene: TRBJ1-5; CDR3aa: CASSPLDRGDSNQPQHF; CDR3nt: TGTGCCAGTAGCCCGCTGGACAGGGGGGATAGCAATCAGCCCCAGCATTTT
abundance: NA; v_gene: TRBV7-3; d_gene: NA; j_gene: TRBJ1-4; CDR3aa: CASSLTGQPGEKLFF; CDR3nt: TGTGCCAGCAGCTTAACGGGGCAGCCGGGTGAAAAACTGTTTTTT
abundance: NA; v_gene: TRBV7-9; d_gene: TRBD2; j_gene: TRBJ2-5; CDR3aa: CASSPGLAGETQYF; CDR3nt: TGTGCCAGCAGCCCGGGACTAGCGGGAGAGACCCAGTACTTC
abundance: NA; v_gene: TRBV12-3/TRBV12-4; d_gene: NA; j_gene: TRBJ2-1; CDR3aa: CASSLRTNNEQFF; CDR3nt: TGTGCCAGCAGTCTACGGACTAACAATGAGCAGTTCTTC
abundance: NA; v_gene: TRBV5-6; d_gene: TRBD1; j_gene: TRBJ2-3; CDR3aa: CASSSIATGQGGMEDTQYF; CDR3nt: TGTGCCAGCAGCAGTATAGCGACCGGACAGGGAGGAATGGAAGATACGCAGTATTTT
abundance: once; v_gene: TRBV20-1; d_gene: NA; j_gene: TRBJ1-3; CDR3aa: CSASLRRQF; CDR3nt: TGCAGTGCTAGTCTTCGCCGACAATTT
abundance: once; v_gene: TRBV19; d_gene: NA; j_gene: TRBJ1-5; CDR3aa: CASSQQGGQPQHF; CDR3nt: TGTGCCAGTAGCCAACAGGGCGGTCAGCCCCAGCATTTT
abundance: NA; v_gene: TRBV7-2; d_gene: NA; j_gene: TRBJ2-7; CDR3aa: CASSLNAQGSYYEQYF; CDR3nt: TGTGCCAGCAGCTTAAATGCGCAGGGGTCCTACTACGAGCAGTACTTC
abundance: few; v_gene: TRBV29-1; d_gene: TRBD1; j_gene: TRBJ1-2; CDR3aa: CSDRDSNYGYTF; CDR3nt: TGCAGCGATAGGGACAGTAACTATGGCTACACCTTC
abundance: NA; v_gene: TRBV25-1; d_gene: NA; j_gene: TRBJ2-7; CDR3aa: CASSGGWEQYF; CDR3nt: TGTGCCAGCAGCGGAGGGTGGGAGCAGTACTTC
abundance: NA; v_gene: TRBV20-1; d_gene: NA; j_gene: TRBJ2-3; CDR3aa: CSRDGGTTQYF; CDR3nt: TGCAGCCGGGATGGGGGGACGACGCAGTATTTT
abundance: few; v_gene: TRBV28; d_gene: TRBD2; j_gene: TRBJ2-7; CDR3aa: CASSRSGSPSYEQYF; CDR3nt: TGTGCCAGCAGTCGTAGCGGGAGTCCCTCCTACGAGCAGTACTTC
abundance: NA; v_gene: TRBV5-1; d_gene: TRBD2; j_gene: TRBJ2-2; CDR3aa: CASSLALAGSGELFF; CDR3nt: TGCGCCAGCAGCTTGGCACTAGCGGGGAGCGGGGAGCTGTTTTTT
abundance: few; v_gene: TRBV3-1/TRBV3-2; d_gene: NA; j_gene: TRBJ1-4; CDR3aa: CASTLSTGGVDEKLFF; CDR3nt: TGTGCCAGCACCCTATCGACGGGGGGGGTAGACGAAAAACTGTTTTTT
abundance: NA; v_gene: TRBV5-4; d_gene: NA; j_gene: TRBJ2-7; CDR3aa: CASSSYTHEQYF; CDR3nt: TGTGCCAGCAGCTCTTATACACACGAGCAGTACTTC
abundance: NA; v_gene: TRBV2; d_gene: TRBD2; j_gene: TRBJ2-7; CDR3aa: CATLTRAGVLEQYF; CDR3nt: TGTGCCACCCTTACAAGAGCGGGAGTATTAGAGCAGTACTTC
abundance: NA; v_gene: TRBV28; d_gene: NA; j_gene: TRBJ2-2; CDR3aa: CASSLRLIRAGELFF; CDR3nt: TGTGCCAGCAGTTTACGACTAATTCGAGCCGGGGAGCTGTTTTTT
abundance: NA; v_gene: TRBV7-9; d_gene: NA; j_gene: TRBJ1-4; CDR3aa: CASSLARDAQATNEKLFF; CDR3nt: TGTGCCAGCAGCTTAGCGCGGGACGCGCAAGCAACTAATGAAAAACTGTTTTTT
abundance: few; v_gene: TRBV24-1; d_gene: TRBD1; j_gene: TRBJ1-2; CDR3aa: CATSPGGAQYGYTF; CDR3nt: TGTGCCACCAGCCCAGGGGGCGCGCAGTATGGCTACACCTTC
abundance: NA; v_gene: TRBV11-2; d_gene: TRBD1; j_gene: TRBJ1-4; CDR3aa: CASSSTGGENEKLFF; CDR3nt: TGTGCCAGCAGCTCAACAGGGGGAGAGAATGAAAAACTGTTTTTT
abundance: NA; v_gene: TRBV27; d_gene: TRBD1; j_gene: TRBJ2-7; CDR3aa: CASRATGIYEQYF; CDR3nt: TGTGCCAGCAGGGCGACAGGGATCTACGAGCAGTACTTC